The entry below gives a single T cell receptor beta chain sequence along with its context. Its antigen is currently unknown. Germline V gene sequence: CDR1 SGHNT, CDR2 YENEEA. Trimming cost V 5 bases and J 2 bases, with 12 bases left between them. The CDR3 spans 14 residues. This sample was included in a study of OX40 agonist ivuxolimab in advanced cancers. About the research overall: A diagnosis of hepatocellular carcinoma, melanoma, renal cell or head and neck cancer was present in dose-escalation patients.

General study points: Among expanded peripheral T cells, antigen specificity went undetermined. Low levels of normalized T-cell clonal expansion also appeared in some nonresponders. Both blood CD4+ and CD8+ T cells showed clonal growth by week 6 at 0.1 to 3.0 mg/kg.

Clones were read by immunoSEQ multiplex PCR, and TCRdb kept only the in-frame ones, dropping some. Among tens of thousands of clones listed, around nine tenths were seen once. The sample was CD4+ or CD8+ T cells sorted from blood, taken in a trial of the OX40 agonist ivuxolimab. This sequence joins TRBV11-3 and TRBJ2-5; no reliable D call. This sequence was found in an adult with an advanced solid tumor such as melanoma, head and neck, liver or kidney cancer. CDR3 residues: CASSQDQGQETQYF. CDR3 nucleotide sequence: TGTGCCAGCAGCCAGGACCAAGGTCAAGAGACCCAGTACTTC.